Only one count was recorded for the clone carrying this TCR beta chain. This record comes from a study of blood T cell repertoires in COVID-19. Study-wide context: Specimens from acute and convalescent COVID-19 originated in the United States, Italy and Spain.

Membership in each cohort depended on participant-reported clinical history. No more than 2 weeks before study entry, exposed participants had met a case of COVID-19. TCRdb's table, derived via immunoSEQ multiplex PCR, lists solely in-frame clones and lacks some. The repertoire has about 220,000 clones, about four fifths of them found once; the top ten carry approximately 4.8%. This sequence originates from a woman between 50 and 59 years old who had been exposed to COVID-19. Sequencing input: PBMCs or T cells enriched from blood (not recorded which).

CDR3 sequence reads: CASSPSPGEPQHF. The CDR3 DNA reads TGTGCCAGCAGCCCCTCCCCGGGAGAACCCCAGCATTTT. This chain connects TRBV11-2 to TRBJ1-5, with D unresolved. V was trimmed by 5 bases and J by 10 bases, leaving 15 bases between them. The CDR3 consists of 13 residues. Looked up from germline, CDR1 is SGHAT and CDR2 is FQNNGV.